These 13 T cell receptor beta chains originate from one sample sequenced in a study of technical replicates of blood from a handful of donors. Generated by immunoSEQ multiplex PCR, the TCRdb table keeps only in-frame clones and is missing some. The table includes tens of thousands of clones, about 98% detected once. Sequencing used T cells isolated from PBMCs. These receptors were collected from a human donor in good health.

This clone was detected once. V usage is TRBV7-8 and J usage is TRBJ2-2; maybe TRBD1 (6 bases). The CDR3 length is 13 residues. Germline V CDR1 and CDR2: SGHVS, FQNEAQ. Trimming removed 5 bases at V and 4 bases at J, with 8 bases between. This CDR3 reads CASSIQGTGELFF. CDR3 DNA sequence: TGTGCCAGCAGCATACAGGGCACCGGGGAGCTGTTTTTT.

This CDR3 is CASSSGQPNTGELFF. The CDR3 DNA reads as TGTGCCAGCAGCTCGGGACAGCCGAACACCGGGGAGCTGTTTTTT. V and J are TRBV7-2 and TRBJ2-2, with TRBD1 matching 7 bases. There are 15 residues in the CDR3. Germline loops: CDR1 SGHTA, CDR2 FQGNSA. V shed 4 bases and J 0 bases; nucleotides not matched to a gene: 2.

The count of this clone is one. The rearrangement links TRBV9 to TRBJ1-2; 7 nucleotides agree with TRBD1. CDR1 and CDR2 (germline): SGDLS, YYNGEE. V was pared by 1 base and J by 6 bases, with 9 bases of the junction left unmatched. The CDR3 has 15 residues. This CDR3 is CASSVSLGGADGYTF. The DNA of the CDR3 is TGTGCCAGCAGCGTATCTTTAGGGGGCGCCGATGGCTACACCTTC.

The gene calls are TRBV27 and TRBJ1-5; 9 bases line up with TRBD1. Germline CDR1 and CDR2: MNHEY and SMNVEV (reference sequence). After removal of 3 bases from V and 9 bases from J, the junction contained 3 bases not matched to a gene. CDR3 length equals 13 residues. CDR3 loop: CASSFDRGGPQHF. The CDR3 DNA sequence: TGTGCCAGCAGTTTTGACAGGGGGGGGCCCCAGCATTTT.

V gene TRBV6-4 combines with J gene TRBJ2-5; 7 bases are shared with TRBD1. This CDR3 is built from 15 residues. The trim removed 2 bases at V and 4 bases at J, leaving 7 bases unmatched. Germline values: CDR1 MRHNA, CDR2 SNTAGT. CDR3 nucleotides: TGTGCCAGCAGTGACGAGGCAGGGGGAATAGAGACCCAGTACTTC. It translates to CASSDEAGGIETQYF.

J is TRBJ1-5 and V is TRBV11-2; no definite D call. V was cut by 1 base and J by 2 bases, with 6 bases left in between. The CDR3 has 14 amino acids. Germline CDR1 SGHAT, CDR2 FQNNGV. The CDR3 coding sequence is TGTGCCAGCAGCTTAGGCGCGGGCAATCAGCCCCAGCATTTT. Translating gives CASSLGAGNQPQHF.

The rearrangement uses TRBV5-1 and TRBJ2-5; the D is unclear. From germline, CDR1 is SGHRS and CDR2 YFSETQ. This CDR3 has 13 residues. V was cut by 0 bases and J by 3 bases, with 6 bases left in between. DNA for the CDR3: TGCGCCAGCAGCTTGGCAGGAAAAGAGACCCAGTACTTC. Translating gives CASSLAGKETQYF.

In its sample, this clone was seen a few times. The CDR3 DNA sequence: TGTGCCACCCGGGGGGAGGGCAATCAGCCCCAGCATTTT. Protein: CATRGEGNQPQHF. The chain links TRBV2 to TRBJ1-5, with D maybe TRBD1 (5 bases). The ends were cut back, 10 bases at V and 2 bases at J, with 12 bases in the middle. The germline gives CDR1 SNHLY, CDR2 FYNNEI. CDR3 size: 13 residues.

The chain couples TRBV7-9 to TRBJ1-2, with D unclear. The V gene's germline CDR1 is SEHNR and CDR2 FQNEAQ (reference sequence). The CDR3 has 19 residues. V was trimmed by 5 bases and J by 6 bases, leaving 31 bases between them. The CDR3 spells CASSARGSPKSPSHHGYTF. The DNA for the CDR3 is TGTGCCAGCAGCGCGCGAGGATCTCCCAAGTCCCCATCACACCATGGCTACACCTTC.

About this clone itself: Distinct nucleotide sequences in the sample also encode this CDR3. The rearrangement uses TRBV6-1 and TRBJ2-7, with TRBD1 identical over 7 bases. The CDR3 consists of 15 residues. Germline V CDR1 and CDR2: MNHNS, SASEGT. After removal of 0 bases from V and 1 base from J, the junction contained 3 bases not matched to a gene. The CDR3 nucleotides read TGTGCCAGCAGTGAAGCCAGGGGGTTGTCCTACGAGCAGTACTTC. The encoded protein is CASSEARGLSYEQYF.

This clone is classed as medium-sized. As DNA, the CDR3 is TGCGCCAGCAGCCTCGCACCCGGGGTCGGCACCGGGGAGCTGTTTTTT. Residues: CASSLAPGVGTGELFF. J is TRBJ2-2 and V is TRBV4-1, with D perhaps TRBD2 (5 bases). Deletions cut 4 bases from V and 4 bases from J, with 16 bases between. The CDR3 extends over 16 amino acids. Germline V gene lookup returns CDR1 MGHRA and CDR2 YSYEKL.

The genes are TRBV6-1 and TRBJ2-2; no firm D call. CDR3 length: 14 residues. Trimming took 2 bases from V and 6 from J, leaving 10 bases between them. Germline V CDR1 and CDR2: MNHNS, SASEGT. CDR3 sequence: CASSEFFPPGELFF. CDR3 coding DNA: TGTGCCAGCAGTGAATTCTTCCCCCCCGGGGAGCTGTTTTTT.

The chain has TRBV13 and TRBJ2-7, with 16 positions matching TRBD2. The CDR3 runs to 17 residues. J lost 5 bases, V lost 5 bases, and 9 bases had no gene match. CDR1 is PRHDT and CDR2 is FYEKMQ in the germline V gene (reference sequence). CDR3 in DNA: TGTGCCAGCAGCAGAGGGACTAGCGGGGGGGCCAATCACGAGCAGTACTTC. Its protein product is CASSRGTSGGANHEQYF.